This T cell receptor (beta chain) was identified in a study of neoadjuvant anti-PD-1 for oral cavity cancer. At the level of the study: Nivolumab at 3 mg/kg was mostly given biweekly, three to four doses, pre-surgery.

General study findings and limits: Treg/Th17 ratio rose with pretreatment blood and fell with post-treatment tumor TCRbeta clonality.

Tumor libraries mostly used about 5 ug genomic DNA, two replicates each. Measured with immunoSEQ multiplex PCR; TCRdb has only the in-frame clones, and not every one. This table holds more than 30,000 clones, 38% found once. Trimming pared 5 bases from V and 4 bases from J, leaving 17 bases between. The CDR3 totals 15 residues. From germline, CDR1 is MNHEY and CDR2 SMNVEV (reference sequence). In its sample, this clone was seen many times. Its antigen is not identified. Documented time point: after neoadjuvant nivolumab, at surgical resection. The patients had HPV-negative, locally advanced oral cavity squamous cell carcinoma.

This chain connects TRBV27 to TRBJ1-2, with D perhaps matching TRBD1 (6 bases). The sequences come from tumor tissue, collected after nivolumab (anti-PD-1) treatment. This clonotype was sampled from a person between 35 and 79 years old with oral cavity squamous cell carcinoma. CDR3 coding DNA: TGTGCCAGCAGTCCGACAGGATTTGAACTCTATGGCTACACCTTC. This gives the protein CASSPTGFELYGYTF.